The 17 T cell receptor beta chains below come from one sample, sequenced in a study of human T cells and chemical hapten exposure (dated by TCRdb to the early 2020s). Library prep was done by RACE. Sequencing relied on a NextSeq 500. Using fastp trimming at Q25 and MiXCR clonotype assembly, TCRdb reanalyzed the public sequencing data and kept in-frame beta chains. Rows matching on CDR3 protein sequence are summarized as one entry with the most common DNA and genes. Counted in this sample were under 450,000 distinct CDR3 sequences; around 6% of them appeared once. The ten biggest clones cover approximately 5.4% of the sample. The meaning of the sample's time point label: patch test 2, 6 weeks after DPC sensitization. According to the study, the label for this sample's treatment or condition signals: therapeutic diphenylcyclopropenone sensitization with weekly scalp DPC. Material: whole blood, obtained in connection with sensitization to the hapten diphenylcyclopropenone (DPC). The source of these receptors is a woman younger than 35 with alopecia areata. Some clones in this sample may be carry-over from other donors' samples.

CDR3 sequence: CASSLGPGAAFF. The CDR3 DNA reads TGCGCCAGCAGCTTGGGGCCAGGGGCCGCTTTCTTT. The V call is TRBV5-1, the J call TRBJ1-1, with D possibly TRBD1 on 6 matching bases. Germline-derived CDR1 and CDR2 are SGHRS and YFSETQ. This CDR3 is built from 12 residues. V lost 0 bases, J lost 11 bases, and 11 bases lay in between.

This clonotype occurred a few times. This rearrangement joins TRBV24-1 to TRBJ2-3; no clear D. The length of the CDR3 is 16 residues. Trimming left V 4 bases short and J 0 bases short, with 13 bases between. CDR1 and CDR2 (germline): KGHDR, SFDVKD. CDR3 amino acids: CATSDVARTSTDTQYF. The CDR3, as DNA: TGTGCCACCAGTGACGTCGCAAGAACTAGCACAGATACGCAGTATTTT.

The table lists this clonotype with a few counts. The chain links TRBV19 to TRBJ1-4, with unresolved D. Trimming stripped 3 bases from V and 7 bases from J, with 15 bases between. This CDR3 contains 15 residues. Germline CDR1 and CDR2: LNHDA and SQIVND (reference sequence). Here the CDR3 DNA reads TGTGCCAGTAGTATGACCGGGGAGGGCGGTGAAAAACTGTTTTTT. This sequence encodes CASSMTGEGGEKLFF.

This clonotype was counted ten times or more. This rearrangement joins TRBV18 to TRBJ1-1; D ambiguous. The CDR3 sequence is 14 residues long. V was clipped by 9 bases and J by 1 base, with 15 bases between them. Germline CDR1 is KGHSH and CDR2 is LQKENI. The DNA for the CDR3 is TGTGCCAGTTCAGGAGAAACCGGGAACACTGAAGCTTTCTTT. It translates to CASSGETGNTEAFF.

This clonotype was seen just once. The chain carries TRBV18 and TRBJ2-2; D could derive from TRBD1 or TRBD2 (5 bases each). Germline loops: CDR1 KGHSH, CDR2 LQKENI. The CDR3 extends over 16 amino acids. Trimming removed 0 bases from V and 0 bases from J, with 8 bases in between. In DNA, the CDR3 is TGTGCCAGCTCACCACCGGGGACCTCGAACACCGGGGAGCTGTTTTTT. Residues: CASSPPGTSNTGELFF.

This clonotype was counted at least ten times. The chain combines TRBV6-2 or TRBV6-3 with TRBJ1-2, with 7 positions matching TRBD1. Germline CDR1 and CDR2: MNHEY and SVGEGT. CDR3 length equals 16 residues. V shed 2 bases, J shed 4 bases, and the junction held 10 bases outside the gene matches. DNA for the CDR3: TGTGCCAGCAGTTACCCACCAGGGGGGCTCGGCTATGGCTACACCTTC. Protein sequence: CASSYPPGGLGYGYTF.

The rearrangement links TRBV15 to TRBJ1-1, with 9 bases fitting TRBD1. In germline, CDR1 is LNHNV, CDR2 YYDKDF (reference sequence). J gave up 11 bases and V 3 bases, and 7 bases lay outside the gene matches. This CDR3 comprises 13 residues. This chain's CDR3 is CATSSTGGKAAFF. DNA of the CDR3: TGTGCCACCAGCAGTACAGGGGGCAAAGCGGCTTTCTTT.

The chain carries TRBV4-1 and TRBJ2-7; D is uncertain. The CDR3 extends over 16 amino acids. The V and J ends lost 4 bases and 5 bases respectively, with 21 bases between them. The germline V gene has CDR1 MGHRA and CDR2 YSYEKL. CDR3 sequence (DNA): TGCGCCAGCAGCCTCCGAGGTAAAGACCGTTTCGACGAGCAGTACTTC. It encodes CASSLRGKDRFDEQYF.

The chain carries TRBV4-1 and TRBJ2-1, with D perhaps matching TRBD2 (7 bases). Per the germline V gene, CDR1 is MGHRA and CDR2 is YSYEKL. The CDR3 is 18 residues long. V gave up 1 base and J gave up 2 bases, with 18 bases separating them. CDR3 sequence: CASSQGLGGGPTYNEQFF. Here the CDR3 DNA reads TGCGCCAGCAGCCAAGGCCTTGGGGGGGGCCCAACCTACAATGAGCAGTTCTTC.

This clonotype was observed many times. The V gene is TRBV5-6, the J gene TRBJ1-5; the D gene is possibly TRBD1 (5 bases). The CDR3 covers 15 residues. Trimming pared 0 bases from V and 1 base from J, leaving 8 bases between. CDR1 and CDR2 from the germline V gene are SGHDT and YYEEEE. CDR3 residues: CASSLDRDSNQPQHF. CDR3 DNA sequence: TGTGCCAGCAGCTTGGACCGGGACAGCAATCAGCCCCAGCATTTT.

The sample holds many counts of this clonotype. One end of the junction fails to match germline, which may point to a read error. The chain employs TRBV5-1 and TRBJ1-1; D is ambiguous. The CDR3 totals 12 residues. The germline V gene has CDR1 SGHRS and CDR2 YFSETQ. The CDR3 DNA sequence: TGTGCCAGCAGTTTAGGGCGGGCTGAAGCTTTCTTT. It codes for CASSLGRAEAFF.

This clonotype turned up a few times. V and J are TRBV4-2 and TRBJ2-1; no firm D call. The V end was cut by 1 base, the J end by 3 bases, with 4 bases between. The CDR3 has 13 residues. The germline V gene has CDR1 LGHNA and CDR2 YNFKEQ. CDR3 protein: CASSQVLYNEQFF. The CDR3 region has the DNA TGTGCCAGCAGCCAAGTCCTCTACAATGAGCAGTTCTTC.

In this sample, this clonotype turned up many times. As DNA, the CDR3 is TGTGCCAGCAGCCAGGGGGCAGGGGGAGATACGCAGTATTTT. Translating it yields CASSQGAGGDTQYF. The chain employs TRBV3-1 and TRBJ2-3; 7 positions match TRBD1. With V trimmed by 3 bases and J by 5 bases, 5 bases remained unmatched. Germline loops: CDR1 LGHDT, CDR2 YNNKEL (reference sequence). The CDR3 is 14 amino acids.

This clonotype was counted only a few times. The J gene is TRBJ2-7, the V gene TRBV12-3 or TRBV12-4, with a possible D match to TRBD1 (5 bases). The CDR3 is made up of 15 amino acids. V was pared by 5 bases and J by 9 bases, with 23 bases between. This CDR3 is CASSPGIRLQAGQYF. In nucleotides, the CDR3 is TGTGCCAGCAGTCCCGGAATTCGTCTACAGGCTGGGCAGTACTTC.

This clonotype came up a few times. CDR3 region: CASSWVAGMNTEAFF. CDR3 bases: TGTGCCAGCAGCTGGGTAGCGGGGATGAACACTGAAGCTTTCTTT. The chain is built from TRBV11-2 and TRBJ1-1, with D hard to call. CDR3 length equals 15 residues. V dropped 4 bases and J dropped 0 bases, with 12 bases sitting between them. CDR1 is SGHAT and CDR2 is FQNNGV in the germline V gene.

This clonotype showed up just a few times. The rearrangement uses TRBV6-2 or TRBV6-3 and TRBJ2-3; 7 nucleotides align to TRBD2. Germline CDR1 and CDR2: MNHEY and SVGEGT. The CDR3 spans 14 residues. V lost 2 bases to trimming and J lost 4 bases; unmatched junction nucleotides: 3. CDR3 DNA: TGTGCCAGCAGTTACCCCGGGAGGTCAGATACGCAGTATTTT. Protein sequence: CASSYPGRSDTQYF.

This clonotype was observed many times. The chain has TRBV4-3 and TRBJ1-1; TRBD1 matches 7 bases. The V gene end was trimmed by 5 bases and the J gene end by 1 base; junction bases not matched to a gene: 7. Looked up from germline, CDR1 is LGHNA and CDR2 is YSLEER. The CDR3 loop spans 15 amino acids. The CDR3 protein is CASSDTGDQNTEAFF. For the CDR3, the DNA is TGCGCCAGCAGCGATACAGGGGATCAGAACACTGAAGCTTTCTTT.